Following are 22 T cell receptor beta chains from one sample sequenced in a study of blood T cell repertoires in COVID-19. Clones were read by immunoSEQ multiplex PCR, and TCRdb kept only the in-frame ones, dropping some. Counted here are 140,000 to 150,000 clones, 75% to 85% occurring once; the ten biggest clones make up approximately 12%. Sequencing was carried out using peripheral blood. All receptors come from a man aged 55 to 70 with active or convalescent COVID-19.

The CDR3: CASSFRGEQFF. The DNA of the CDR3 is TGTGCCAGCAGTTTCCGAGGTGAGCAGTTCTTC. The chain has TRBV12-3 or TRBV12-4 and TRBJ2-1, with D uncertain. The CDR3 has 11 amino acids. V was cut by 3 bases and J by 9 bases, with 6 bases left in between.

This sequence joins TRBV18 and TRBJ2-7; D might be TRBD1 (8 bases). The germline V gene encodes CDR1 KGHSH and CDR2 LQKENI. Deletions cut 3 bases from V and 2 bases from J, with 23 bases between. The CDR3 loop spans 18 amino acids. The CDR3 loop is CASSPGRTGRGFTYEQYF. CDR3 sequence (DNA): TGTGCCAGCTCACCCGGGCGGACAGGGAGGGGGTTCACCTACGAGCAGTACTTC.

The rearrangement links TRBV2 to TRBJ2-3; D is undetermined. The CDR3 extends over 15 amino acids. Germline assignment: CDR1 SNHLY and CDR2 FYNNEI. V was clipped by 7 bases and J by 4 bases, with 18 bases between them. The CDR3: CASNRNGQVADTQYF. CDR3 bases: TGTGCCAGCAACCGAAATGGGCAGGTCGCAGATACGCAGTATTTT.

The chain combines TRBV7-7 with TRBJ2-2, with a weak D call TRBD1 (6 bases). The CDR3 has 14 amino acids. Germline V gives CDR1 SSHAT, CDR2 FNYEAQ (reference sequence). Deletions cut 5 bases from V and 3 bases from J, with 10 bases between. The CDR3: CASSMDSYTGELFF. In nucleotides, the CDR3 is TGTGCCAGCAGCATGGACAGCTACACCGGGGAGCTGTTTTTT.

The chain links TRBV11-3 to TRBJ2-2, with D unclear. CDR3 length: 13 residues. Per germline, CDR1 SGHNT and CDR2 YENEEA. The germline V and J ends were trimmed by 3 bases and 1 base, with 3 bases remaining between them. The CDR3 sequence is CASSFRNTGELFF. CDR3 sequence (DNA): TGTGCCAGCAGCTTCAGGAACACCGGGGAGCTGTTTTTT.

This sequence joins TRBV5-4 and TRBJ1-1, with D perhaps TRBD1 (6 bases). The V end lost 4 bases, the J end lost 1 base, and 11 bases lay between the germline ends. This CDR3 is built from 14 residues. CDR1 and CDR2 (germline): SGHNT, YYREEE (reference sequence). The CDR3 loop reads CASSVRGGNTEAFF. In DNA form, the CDR3 reads TGTGCCAGCAGCGTCAGAGGGGGGAACACTGAAGCTTTCTTT.

The chain joins TRBV14 to TRBJ1-3; D not resolved. Looked up from germline, CDR1 is SGHDN and CDR2 is FVKESK. The V gene lost 1 base and the J gene lost 0 bases, with 7 bases spanning the gap. This CDR3 contains 15 residues. In DNA form, the CDR3 reads TGTGCCAGCAGCCAAGTCGCCTACTCTGGAAACACCATATATTTT. This encodes CASSQVAYSGNTIYF.

The chain employs TRBV30 and TRBJ1-4; D perhaps matches TRBD1 (6 bases). Per the germline V gene, CDR1 is GTSNPN and CDR2 is SVGIG (reference sequence). Trimming cost V 5 bases and J 5 bases, with 12 bases left between them. This CDR3 spans 13 amino acids. The CDR3 DNA sequence: TGTGCCTGGGCAGGGGACGCCAATGAAAAACTGTTTTTT. This gives the protein CAWAGDANEKLFF.

Details on this clone: Other DNA sequences in the sample encode the same CDR3. The CDR3 loop reads CASSQDPRQPQHF. CDR3 bases: TGTGCCAGCAGCCAAGATCCCCGGCAGCCCCAGCATTTT. The chain carries TRBV3-1 (or the pseudogene TRBV3-2) and TRBJ1-5; D is ambiguous. CDR1 is LGHDT, CDR2 YNNKEL, per germline (reference sequence). The CDR3 is 13 amino acids. Trimming took off 0 bases at V and 7 bases at J, with 7 bases between the two ends.

This rearrangement joins TRBV10-3 to TRBJ2-7; 10 bases are shared with TRBD1. Trimming at V came to 6 bases and at J to 5 bases, leaving 13 bases not matched to a gene. Germline V lookup: CDR1 ENHRY, CDR2 SYGVKD. The CDR3 length is 16 residues. The CDR3 region is CAISKRRQGADDEQYF. CDR3 nucleotides: TGTGCCATCAGCAAACGAAGACAGGGGGCGGATGACGAGCAGTACTTC.

J is TRBJ2-7 and V is TRBV7-3, with 7 bases that match TRBD2. Unmatched junction bases numbered 3, after V lost 2 bases and J lost 2 bases. This CDR3 spans 14 amino acids. CDR1 and CDR2 from the germline V gene are SGHTA and FQGTGA. CDR3 nucleotide sequence: TGTGCCAGCAGCTTAGACGGGGGGACCTACGAGCAGTACTTC. Translated: CASSLDGGTYEQYF.

The chain couples TRBV20-1 to TRBJ2-3; TRBD1 might be the D (6 bases). The CDR3 contains 16 residues. CDR1 is DFQATT and CDR2 is SNEGSKA in the germline V gene (reference sequence). V was trimmed by 3 bases and J by 13 bases, leaving 29 bases between them. In DNA form, the CDR3 reads TGCAGTGCTAGTAGTGGCGATCTAGACCTAGACCAGGGGAAGTATTTT. Translation: CSASSGDLDLDQGKYF.

This sequence joins TRBV18 and TRBJ1-5; D ambiguous. The CDR3 covers 13 residues. V lost 3 bases to trimming and J lost 3 bases, with 6 bases between them. CDR1 is KGHSH, CDR2 LQKENI, per germline. The chain's CDR3 is CASSPTVNQPQHF. DNA of the CDR3: TGTGCCAGCTCACCCACAGTCAATCAGCCCCAGCATTTT. Full variable domain (missing parts from reference TRBV18 and TRBJ1-5): NAGVMQNPRHLVRRRGQEARLRCSPMKGHSHVYWYRQLPEEGLKFMVYLQKENIIDESGMPKERFSAEFPKEGPSILRIQQVVRGDSAAYFCASSPTVNQPQHFGDGTRLSIL.

CDR3 in DNA: TGTGCCATCAGTTGGTCAGGGCCTTCGGGTAATGAGCAGTTCTTC. Amino acids: CAISWSGPSGNEQFF. This chain connects TRBV10-3 to TRBJ2-1; a weak D match, TRBD1 (5 bases). Looked up from germline, CDR1 is ENHRY and CDR2 is SYGVKD. The CDR3 has 15 amino acids. V was cut by 5 bases and J by 7 bases, with 18 bases left in between.

The V call is TRBV28, the J call TRBJ1-2; tentative D call: TRBD1 (6 bases). This CDR3 comprises 13 residues. V was pared by 6 bases and J by 3 bases, with 11 bases between. The germline V gene encodes CDR1 MDHEN and CDR2 SYDVKM. In DNA form, the CDR3 reads TGTGCCAGCAGCATCACAGGGCACTATGGCTACACCTTC. Its protein is CASSITGHYGYTF.

The chain links TRBV3-1 (or the pseudogene TRBV3-2) to TRBJ2-1; TRBD2 aligns across 13 bases. Germline values: CDR1 LGHDT, CDR2 YNNKEL (reference sequence). There are 16 residues in the CDR3. The V segment lost 3 bases and the J segment 14 bases; nucleotides outside the gene matches: 13. CDR3 nucleotide sequence: TGTGCCAGCAGCCACACTAGCGGGAGGGCCCTCGCGAGGAAGTTCTTC. Translated, it gives CASSHTSGRALARKFF.

CDR3: CASSDSGGSPLHF. For the CDR3, the DNA is TGTGCCAGCAGTGACTCCGGGGGTTCACCCCTCCACTTT. The gene calls are TRBV6-4 and TRBJ1-6; a weak D match, TRBD1 (5 bases). Between the trimmed V and J ends, which lost 0 bases and 9 bases, there was a span of 6 bases. The CDR3 covers 13 residues. Germline loops: CDR1 MRHNA, CDR2 SNTAGT.

J is TRBJ2-1 and V is TRBV6-6; 12 bases are a match to TRBD1. J was trimmed by 7 bases and V by 2 bases; bases with no gene match: 6. Per the germline V gene, CDR1 is MNHNY and CDR2 is SVGAGI (reference sequence). The CDR3 contains 16 residues. This chain's CDR3 is CASSYRPGQGANEQFF. The DNA of the CDR3 is TGTGCCAGCAGTTACCGCCCGGGACAGGGGGCTAATGAGCAGTTCTTC.

This clone was detected a few times. The rearrangement links TRBV9 to TRBJ1-3; possibly TRBD1 for D (5 bases). Trimming left V 3 bases short and J 4 bases short, with 8 bases between. Germline CDR1 is SGDLS and CDR2 is YYNGEE. The CDR3 is 13 residues long. Written as DNA, the CDR3 is TGTGCCAGCAGCGCGGACATAGGAAACACCATATATTTT. As protein: CASSADIGNTIYF.

The chain uses TRBV29-1 and TRBJ2-3, with 9 bases lining up with TRBD2. The CDR3 has 13 amino acids. Germline CDR1 reads SQVTM; CDR2 reads ANQGSEA. V dropped 4 bases and J dropped 2; count of bases not matched to a gene: 1. CDR3 coding DNA: TGCAGCGTTGGGACTAGCGCCACAGATACGCAGTATTTT. It translates to CSVGTSATDTQYF.

This chain uses TRBV29-1 with TRBJ1-1; 12 nucleotides match TRBD1. Germline V lookup: CDR1 SQVTM, CDR2 ANQGSEA. CDR3 size: 15 residues. J gave up 0 bases and V 5 bases, and 4 bases lay outside the gene matches. CDR3 DNA sequence: TGCAGCGTTCCCGGGACAGGGGGCGTGAACACTGAAGCTTTCTTT. Residues: CSVPGTGGVNTEAFF.

The chain recombines TRBV5-1 with TRBJ1-2, with TRBD1 matching over 8 bases. The V segment lost 4 bases and the J segment 6 bases; nucleotides outside the gene matches: 8. The CDR3 spans 14 residues. Per the germline V gene, CDR1 is SGHRS and CDR2 is YFSETQ. The CDR3 sequence: CASSPDREGHGYTF. CDR3 DNA sequence: TGCGCCAGCAGCCCGGACAGGGAAGGACATGGCTACACCTTC.